A single sample gave rise to the 30 T cell receptor beta chains below, sequenced in a study of chemoradiotherapy in HPV16-positive cancers. Some clones are missing from TCRdb's copy, which holds only in-frame ones; the method was immunoSEQ multiplex PCR. The data contain about 3,900 clones, around four fifths of them singletons. The sequences come from tumor tissue, collected from a patient who underwent chemoradiotherapy. The receptors shown here come from a human donor with HPV-associated anogenital cancer.

The J gene is TRBJ1-1, the V gene TRBV5-5, with 10 bases matching TRBD1. This CDR3 has 14 residues. V was clipped by 3 bases and J by 3 bases; unmatched bases: 2. Germline-derived CDR1 and CDR2 are SGHKS and YYEKEE (reference sequence). In DNA, the CDR3 is TGTGCCAGCAGCTGGACAGGGGGGGACACTGAAGCTTTCTTT. Translation: CASSWTGGDTEAFF.

This clone was counted between two and nine times. The chain has TRBV7-9 and TRBJ2-7, with D unclear. The CDR3 is made up of 11 amino acids. Trimming stripped 5 bases from V and 6 bases from J, with 8 bases between. The V gene's germline CDR1 is SEHNR and CDR2 FQNEAQ (reference sequence). CDR3 in amino acids: CASSPGSEQYF. The CDR3 region has the DNA TGTGCCAGCAGCCCCGGGTCCGAGCAGTACTTC.

The chain combines TRBV15 with TRBJ2-5, with TRBD2 matching over 14 bases. Per germline, CDR1 LNHNV and CDR2 YYDKDF (reference sequence). The CDR3 sequence is 18 residues long. Trimming took 4 bases from V and 2 from J; bases not matched to a gene: 9. DNA of the CDR3: TGTGCCACCAGCATCCGGACTAGCGGGGGGCCTATACAAGAGACCCAGTACTTC. Translation: CATSIRTSGGPIQETQYF.

The chain links TRBV6-1 to TRBJ2-5; no clear D gene. V lost 6 bases to trimming and J lost 1 base, with 6 bases between them. This CDR3 spans 12 amino acids. CDR1 and CDR2 from the germline V gene are MNHNS and SASEGT. This CDR3 is CASRGIQETQYF. The CDR3 DNA follows: TGTGCCAGCAGAGGCATCCAAGAGACCCAGTACTTC.

This clone is judged hyperexpanded. Written as DNA, the CDR3 is TGCGCCAGCAGTCGAGGGGCTGGGGAGCTGTTTTTT. Translation gives CASSRGAGELFF. The chain employs TRBV10-1 and TRBJ2-2, with D tentatively TRBD1 or TRBD2 (5 bases each). V was trimmed by 5 bases and J by 8 bases, leaving 9 bases between them. There are 12 residues in the CDR3. Germline assignment: CDR1 WNHNN and CDR2 SYGVQD (reference sequence).

Comments on this clone: A junction boundary mismatches the germline segment, possibly from a read error. The chain recombines TRBV18 with TRBJ2-7; 7 nucleotides match TRBD1. This CDR3 spans 15 amino acids. Germline CDR1 is KGHSH and CDR2 is LQKENI. Here the CDR3 DNA reads TGTGCCAGCTCACCATCCTGGGACAGTTCCTACGGGCAGTACTTC. The encoded protein is CASSPSWDSSYGQYF.

The rearrangement links TRBV19 to TRBJ2-2; 7 bases match TRBD1. V was pared by 6 bases and J by 0 bases, with 7 bases of the junction left unmatched. The CDR3 has 16 amino acids. CDR1 and CDR2 from the germline V gene are LNHDA and SQIVND (reference sequence). The DNA for the CDR3 is TGTGCCAGTAGCGGACAGGCGGCTACGAACACCGGGGAGCTGTTTTTT. The encoded protein is CASSGQAATNTGELFF.

This clone was counted a single time. The rearrangement joins TRBV6-5 to TRBJ1-6, with a weak D call TRBD1 (5 bases). The ends were cut back, 6 bases at V and 0 bases at J, with 12 bases in the middle. CDR1 and CDR2 from the germline V gene are MNHEY and SVGAGI. This CDR3 is 16 amino acids long. The CDR3 loop is CASSYRFSSYNSPLHF. The CDR3 DNA reads TGTGCCAGCAGCTACAGGTTTAGCTCCTATAATTCACCCCTCCACTTT.

CDR3 in amino acids: CASRHPPGQGASEQYF. CDR3 bases: TGTGCCAGCAGACATCCACCGGGACAGGGGGCGTCCGAGCAGTACTTC. The chain is built from TRBV28 and TRBJ2-7; 12 nucleotides agree with TRBD1. This CDR3 is built from 16 residues. In germline, CDR1 is MDHEN, CDR2 SYDVKM. Trimming took 6 bases from V and 6 from J; bases not matched to a gene: 12.

Only a few counts were recorded for this clone. V is TRBV14 and J is TRBJ1-1; D is undetermined. The germline V gene encodes CDR1 SGHDN and CDR2 FVKESK. V shed 0 bases and J shed 7 bases, with 6 bases lying between them. The CDR3 contains 12 residues. The CDR3 loop reads CASSQDRIEAFF. In nucleotides, the CDR3 is TGTGCCAGCAGCCAAGATCGGATTGAAGCTTTCTTT.

This clone was observed a handful of times. This chain connects TRBV4-1 to TRBJ2-1; 10 nucleotides match TRBD2. V lost 1 base to trimming and J lost 4 bases; unmatched junction nucleotides: 7. The germline gives CDR1 MGHRA, CDR2 YSYEKL. The CDR3 runs 17 residues. DNA for the CDR3: TGCGCCAGCAGCCAAGTCGACAGCGGGAGGGATTACAATGAGCAGTTCTTC. The encoded protein is CASSQVDSGRDYNEQFF.

Turning to this clone: Other DNA sequences of this sample code for an identical CDR3. V is TRBV5-1 and J is TRBJ2-7; D is possibly TRBD1 (6 bases). V lost 4 bases, J lost 3 bases, and 11 bases lay in between. Germline loops: CDR1 SGHRS, CDR2 YFSETQ. The CDR3 runs 13 residues. The CDR3 nucleotides read TGCGCCAGCAGCCAGGGACAAAGCTACGAGCAGTACTTC. Translated, it gives CASSQGQSYEQYF.

This clone came up once. The chain has TRBV7-9 and TRBJ2-1, with 8 positions matching TRBD2. Germline lookup yields CDR1 SEHNR and CDR2 FQNEAQ (reference sequence). The V segment lost 3 bases and the J segment 6 bases; nucleotides outside the gene matches: 7. The CDR3 consists of 15 residues. The CDR3 protein is CASSLAGGYVNEQFF. CDR3 nucleotide sequence: TGTGCCAGCAGCTTGGCGGGAGGCTATGTCAATGAGCAGTTCTTC.

The rearrangement uses TRBV19 and TRBJ2-5; D is ambiguous. Germline lookup yields CDR1 LNHDA and CDR2 SQIVND (reference sequence). Trimming removed 4 bases from V and 1 base from J, with 10 bases in between. The CDR3 extends over 14 amino acids. CDR3 protein: CASSTAEIQETQYF. Written as DNA, the CDR3 is TGTGCCAGTAGTACGGCAGAGATCCAAGAGACCCAGTACTTC.

The rearrangement uses TRBV19 and TRBJ2-1; D may be TRBD1 (6 bases). Trimming pared 3 bases from V and 6 bases from J, leaving 15 bases between. Germline V CDR1 and CDR2: LNHDA, SQIVND (reference sequence). The CDR3 is 15 residues long. CDR3 amino acids: CASSMLGASLNEQFF. The CDR3 DNA reads as TGTGCCAGTAGTATGTTGGGGGCGAGCCTCAATGAGCAGTTCTTC.

This sequence joins TRBV14 and TRBJ2-1; TRBD2 agrees at 7 bases. CDR3 length equals 17 residues. V was clipped by 5 bases and J by 0 bases; unmatched bases: 10. Looked up from germline, CDR1 is SGHDN and CDR2 is FVKESK. The CDR3 DNA reads TGTGCCAGCAGCTCTCGAAGAGCGGGGAGCTCCTACAATGAGCAGTTCTTC. Amino acid sequence: CASSSRRAGSSYNEQFF. The variable domain in full, completed from reference TRBV14 and TRBJ2-1, reads EAGVTQFPSHSVIEKGQTVTLRCDPISGHDNLYWYRRVMGKEIKFLLHFVKESKQDESGMPNNRFLAERTGGTYSTLKVQPAELEDSGVYFCASSSRRAGSSYNEQFFGPGTRLTVL.

The V call is TRBV19, the J call TRBJ1-2; D possibly corresponds to TRBD1 (6 bases). Germline assignment: CDR1 LNHDA and CDR2 SQIVND (reference sequence). The CDR3 has 15 residues. The ends were cut back, 3 bases at V and 5 bases at J, with 16 bases in the middle. In nucleotides, the CDR3 is TGTGCCAGTAGTATTGAGGGGGAGAGATTGTATGGCTACACCTTC. Protein: CASSIEGERLYGYTF.

The chain couples TRBV5-4 to TRBJ1-2; D not resolved. Trimming removed 4 bases from V and 2 bases from J, with 15 bases in between. CDR3 length equals 15 residues. Per germline, CDR1 SGHNT and CDR2 YYREEE (reference sequence). CDR3: CASSPEGYFNYGYTF. In nucleotides, the CDR3 is TGTGCCAGCAGCCCAGAAGGCTACTTCAACTATGGCTACACCTTC.

The V gene is TRBV27, the J gene TRBJ1-6; 8 bases map to TRBD1. The trim removed 0 bases at V and 4 bases at J, leaving 8 bases unmatched. This CDR3 has 18 residues. Germline assignment: CDR1 MNHEY and CDR2 SMNVEV (reference sequence). DNA for the CDR3: TGTGCCAGCAGTTTATCGGGCCCAACAGGGGGATATAATTCACCCCTCCACTTT. As protein: CASSLSGPTGGYNSPLHF.

The chain links TRBV4-1 to TRBJ2-2; D uncertain. Deletions cut 3 bases from V and 1 base from J, with 6 bases between. Germline V gives CDR1 MGHRA, CDR2 YSYEKL. This CDR3 spans 14 amino acids. The CDR3 nucleotides are TGCGCCAGCAGCCATACAGAGAACACCGGGGAGCTGTTTTTT. This gives the protein CASSHTENTGELFF.

This chain connects TRBV10-2 to TRBJ1-1; D is unresolved. Germline V gives CDR1 WSHSY, CDR2 SAAADI. V dropped 4 bases and J dropped 0 bases, with 9 bases sitting between them. This CDR3 has 14 residues. Written as DNA, the CDR3 is TGCGCCAGCAGTGCCGGTCTGATGAACACTGAAGCTTTCTTT. Translated, it gives CASSAGLMNTEAFF.

About this clone itself: The DNA is left out, because the CDR3 cannot be placed on it with certainty; the CDR3 is given as TCRdb lists it. This chain connects TRBV5-1 to TRBJ1-6. The germline V gene encodes CDR1 SGHRS and CDR2 YFSETQ. 14 amino acids form the CDR3, both terminal residues included. The CDR3 region is CASTSGTNNSPLHF.

The genes are TRBV11-2 and TRBJ1-6, with a tentative D call TRBD1 (5 bases). The germline V gene has CDR1 SGHAT and CDR2 FQNNGV. The CDR3 has 14 amino acids. Trimming took off 5 bases at V and 10 bases at J, with 15 bases between the two ends. As DNA, the CDR3 is TGTGCCAGCAGCGGAGCGGGGGGTCGATCACCCCTCCACTTT. Translating it yields CASSGAGGRSPLHF.

The CDR3: CASDRPGGADQPQHF. The CDR3 region has the DNA TGTGCCAGTGACCGACCAGGGGGCGCAGATCAGCCCCAGCATTTT. J is TRBJ1-5 and V is TRBV19; 8 bases are shared with TRBD1. Germline assignment: CDR1 LNHDA and CDR2 SQIVND (reference sequence). Trimming cost V 8 bases and J 5 bases; bases outside gene matches: 11. CDR3 length: 15 residues.

The chain links TRBV6-4 to TRBJ2-1; no definite D call. Trimming pared 4 bases from V and 8 bases from J, leaving 18 bases between. Germline CDR1 and CDR2: MRHNA and SNTAGT. The CDR3 is 15 residues long. DNA of the CDR3: TGTGCCAGCAGTGCATCGACTGATGGCCCTGATGAGCAGTTCTTC. This encodes CASSASTDGPDEQFF.

As regards this clone: Other DNA sequences in the sample encode the same CDR3. The chain recombines TRBV15 with TRBJ2-1; no reliable D call. Trimming removed 0 bases from V and 7 bases from J, with 7 bases in between. Germline assignment: CDR1 LNHNV and CDR2 YYDKDF (reference sequence). The CDR3 runs to 13 residues. The CDR3 reads CATSRESRNEQFF. CDR3 DNA sequence: TGTGCCACCAGCAGAGAAAGTAGGAATGAGCAGTTCTTC.

The chain uses TRBV19 and TRBJ2-5; tentatively, D is TRBD1 (5 bases). V lost 2 bases and J 5 bases, leaving 9 bases between the germline ends. The germline V gene has CDR1 LNHDA and CDR2 SQIVND (reference sequence). The CDR3 spans 13 residues. The CDR3 reads CASSISRGETQYF. The CDR3, as DNA: TGTGCCAGTAGTATATCAAGGGGCGAGACCCAGTACTTC.

The chain carries TRBV25-1 and TRBJ2-1; TRBD2 matches at 11 bases. This CDR3 spans 14 amino acids. Germline V CDR1 and CDR2: MGHDK, SYGVNS. Trimming at V came to 8 bases and at J to 6 bases, leaving 6 bases not matched to a gene. The CDR3 here is CASEASGRTNEQFF. CDR3 DNA: TGTGCCAGCGAGGCTAGCGGGAGGACCAATGAGCAGTTCTTC.

This clone was found a few times. This chain connects TRBV6-5 to TRBJ2-7; D might be TRBD2 (5 bases). The germline gives CDR1 MNHEY, CDR2 SVGAGI. The CDR3 totals 15 residues. Trimming took off 2 bases at V and 7 bases at J, with 18 bases between the two ends. The CDR3, as DNA: TGTGCCAGCAGTTACACACCCACGACGGAGCGGGAGCAGTACTTC. Its translation is CASSYTPTTEREQYF.

The chain is built from TRBV6-1 and TRBJ2-3; TRBD1 aligns across 8 bases. This CDR3 is 14 amino acids long. CDR1 and CDR2 (germline): MNHNS, SASEGT. J lost 2 bases, V lost 4 bases, and 2 bases had no gene match. In nucleotides, the CDR3 is TGTGCCAGCAGTGCGACAGGGGCCACAGATACGCAGTATTTT. It is translated as CASSATGATDTQYF.